The 21 T cell receptor beta chains below come from one sample, sequenced in a study of beta chain features in type 1 diabetes. All of the isolated RNA was reverse transcribed, so expressed TCRB transcripts were sequenced. TCRdb's copy holds only in-frame clones and misses some; the assay was immunoSEQ multiplex PCR. Of around 130,000 clones in the sample, about 10% were seen once. These receptors' antigens are unknown. Points from the study as a whole: Moderate but significant shortening of TCRB CDR3s was recorded in all four CD4+ subsets from Type 1 diabetes patients.

The sequencing input was central memory CD4+ T cells from blood. The receptors were gathered from a man between 25 and 39 years old with type 1 diabetes.

In its sample, this clone was seen a few times. This chain connects TRBV5-1 to TRBJ2-5; D is undetermined. The length of the CDR3 is 12 residues. Trimming pared 8 bases from V and 5 bases from J, leaving 13 bases between. Germline assignment: CDR1 SGHRS and CDR2 YFSETQ. CDR3 DNA: TGCGCCAGTATTAGTAAGAGGGAGACCCAGTACTTC. Its protein product is CASISKRETQYF.

In its sample, this clone was seen a few times. V is TRBV4-1 and J is TRBJ2-5; 9 bases match TRBD1. This CDR3 has 16 residues. After removal of 3 bases from V and 1 base from J, the junction contained 6 bases not matched to a gene. Germline V CDR1 and CDR2: MGHRA, YSYEKL. CDR3 nucleotides: TGCGCCAGCAGCCAGGGCTGGGGACAGGGCCAAGAGACCCAGTACTTC. Translating gives CASSQGWGQGQETQYF.

This clone was counted only a few times. The V gene is TRBV7-9, the J gene TRBJ2-7, with D possibly matching TRBD1 (6 bases). The V and J ends lost 5 bases and 3 bases respectively, with 17 bases between them. This CDR3 spans 15 amino acids. The germline V gene has CDR1 SEHNR and CDR2 FQNEAQ (reference sequence). The CDR3 DNA is TGTGCCAGCAGCAGACCGGGACAACCTTTCTACGAGCAGTACTTC. Translated: CASSRPGQPFYEQYF.

This clone has only a few counts. The chain combines TRBV2 with TRBJ2-2, with D unclear. The CDR3 length is 15 residues. V was cut by 1 base and J by 1 base, with 7 bases left in between. Germline values: CDR1 SNHLY, CDR2 FYNNEI. The CDR3 DNA reads as TGTGCCAGCAGTGAAGTAGGCGGGAACACCGGGGAGCTGTTTTTT. It encodes CASSEVGGNTGELFF.

This clone was observed a few times. The CDR3 coding sequence is TGTGCCACCCGGGACAGCATTTTAGCTAACTATGGCTACACCTTC. Translated: CATRDSILANYGYTF. V is TRBV6-6 and J is TRBJ1-2, with 7 bases that match TRBD1. This CDR3 is 15 amino acids long. The germline V gene encodes CDR1 MNHNY and CDR2 SVGAGI (reference sequence). The V gene end was trimmed by 10 bases and the J gene end by 0 bases; junction bases not matched to a gene: 11.

This chain joins TRBV5-4 and TRBJ2-7; 7 bases are shared with TRBD2. V shed 4 bases and J 0 bases; nucleotides not matched to a gene: 7. The germline V gene encodes CDR1 SGHNT and CDR2 YYREEE (reference sequence). This CDR3 has 15 amino acids. As DNA, the CDR3 is TGTGCCAGCAGCCCGGAAGCGGGACGCTCCTACGAGCAGTACTTC. It is translated as CASSPEAGRSYEQYF.

This clone was counted a few times. The V call is TRBV6-1, the J call TRBJ2-7, with 8 nucleotides matching TRBD1. The J segment lost 7 bases and the V segment lost 7 bases, leaving 12 bases of the junction unmatched. The CDR3 sequence is 14 residues long. CDR1 is MNHNS, CDR2 SASEGT, per germline. CDR3 in amino acids: CASTWDRTTQEQYF. The CDR3 region has the DNA TGTGCCAGCACATGGGACAGGACTACTCAGGAGCAGTACTTC.

The J gene is TRBJ2-5, the V gene TRBV11-2, with TRBD2 matching 10 bases. Germline V gene data show CDR1 as SGHAT and CDR2 as FQNNGV. The V segment lost 7 bases and the J segment 2 bases; nucleotides outside the gene matches: 13. This CDR3 has 17 residues. CDR3: CASNLGGLADGQETQYF. DNA for the CDR3: TGTGCCAGCAACCTTGGAGGACTAGCGGACGGTCAAGAGACCCAGTACTTC.

The chain recombines TRBV7-2 with TRBJ2-7; D is perhaps TRBD1 (6 bases). The CDR3 has 13 amino acids. V was shortened by 5 bases and J by 2 bases, with 10 bases between the two germline ends. Germline V gene lookup returns CDR1 SGHTA and CDR2 FQGNSA. CDR3 region: CASSPTGPYEQYF. CDR3 nucleotide sequence: TGTGCCAGCAGCCCTACAGGGCCCTACGAGCAGTACTTC. Full variable domain (outside the CDR3, taken from reference TRBV7-2 and TRBJ2-7): GAGVSQSPSNKVTEKGKDVELRCDPISGHTALYWYRQSLGQGLEFLIYFQGNSAPDKSGLPSDRFSAERTGGSVSTLTIQRTQQEDSAVYLCASSPTGPYEQYFGPGTRLTVT.

This chain links TRBV7-8 with TRBJ2-7; possibly TRBD1 for D (5 bases). The CDR3 is 13 residues long. Germline CDR1 SGHVS, CDR2 FQNEAQ. Deletions cut 7 bases from V and 3 bases from J, with 13 bases between. The CDR3 nucleotides read TGTGCCAGCACCCTAGACAGCTACTACGAGCAGTACTTC. The encoded protein is CASTLDSYYEQYF.

There are many counts of this clone. J is TRBJ1-1 and V is TRBV27; TRBD1 aligns across 12 bases. The CDR3 extends over 16 amino acids. CDR1 is MNHEY and CDR2 is SMNVEV in the germline V gene (reference sequence). After removal of 5 bases from V and 5 bases from J, the junction contained 9 bases not matched to a gene. The CDR3 here is CASSRGTGGLGTEAFF. In DNA form, the CDR3 reads TGTGCCAGCAGTCGGGGGACAGGGGGCTTGGGAACTGAAGCTTTCTTT.

This chain uses TRBV2 with TRBJ2-5; D call uncertain. Looked up from germline, CDR1 is SNHLY and CDR2 is FYNNEI. V was cut by 2 bases and J by 7 bases, with 5 bases left in between. This CDR3 spans 11 amino acids. Here the CDR3 DNA reads TGTGCCAGCAGTGAATTGGCGACCCAGTACTTC. It translates to CASSELATQYF.

The CDR3 nucleotides read TGCGCCAGCAGCCCGACAGTGCCCTCTCTCTACGAGCAGTACTTC. It is translated as CASSPTVPSLYEQYF. The chain joins TRBV5-1 to TRBJ2-7, with a tentative D call TRBD1 (5 bases). The germline V and J ends were trimmed by 4 bases and 3 bases, with 17 bases remaining between them. CDR3 length equals 15 residues. Germline CDR1 is SGHRS and CDR2 is YFSETQ.

This clone was counted a few times. The rearrangement joins TRBV7-2 to TRBJ1-1; no clear D gene. With 5 bases removed from V and 6 bases from J, the gap between germline ends came to 13 bases. The CDR3 is made up of 13 amino acids. CDR1 SGHTA and CDR2 FQGNSA come from the germline V gene. CDR3 coding DNA: TGTGCCAGCAGCGTCGGACTGGGCCCTGAAGCTTTCTTT. Translation gives CASSVGLGPEAFF.

The chain couples TRBV4-1 to TRBJ2-1; D remains ambiguous. The V gene lost 3 bases and the J gene lost 10 bases, with 16 bases spanning the gap. This CDR3 region has 14 residues. In germline, CDR1 is MGHRA, CDR2 YSYEKL. The CDR3 bases are TGCGCCAGCAGCCAGGTGAGATCTTCAGCGGAGCAGTTCTTC. This codes for CASSQVRSSAEQFF.

The V gene is TRBV5-1, the J gene TRBJ2-2, with 9 positions matching TRBD2. From germline, CDR1 is SGHRS and CDR2 YFSETQ. The CDR3 is 15 amino acids. The V segment lost 0 bases and the J segment 7 bases; nucleotides outside the gene matches: 4. This CDR3 reads CASSLVAGANGELFF. CDR3 coding DNA: TGCGCCAGCAGCTTGGTAGCGGGGGCAAACGGGGAGCTGTTTTTT.

This clone was picked up a small number of times. The same CDR3 arises from other DNA sequences in this sample as well. The rearrangement uses TRBV6-5 and TRBJ2-7; 11 nucleotides line up with TRBD2. Losses at the gene ends were 4 bases for V and 3 bases for J; bases not matched to a gene: 5. Germline CDR1 is MNHEY and CDR2 is SVGAGI. The CDR3 loop spans 15 amino acids. In DNA, the CDR3 is TGTGCCAGCAGTTCACCCGGGACTAGCGGCTACGAGCAGTACTTC. It specifies CASSSPGTSGYEQYF.

This clone has ten or more counts. The CDR3 reads CASSSRRGGEAFF. The CDR3 coding sequence is TGTGCCAGCAGCTCCCGTCGCGGGGGGGAAGCTTTCTTT. The chain is built from TRBV7-2 and TRBJ1-1, with a weak D call TRBD1 (5 bases). CDR1 is SGHTA and CDR2 is FQGNSA in the germline V gene. Trimming left V 4 bases short and J 8 bases short, with 14 bases between. This CDR3 region has 13 residues. The full variable domain, its missing parts supplied by reference TRBV7-2 and TRBJ1-1, is GAGVSQSPSNKVTEKGKDVELRCDPISGHTALYWYRQSLGQGLEFLIYFQGNSAPDKSGLPSDRFSAERTGGSVSTLTIQRTQQEDSAVYLCASSSRRGGEAFFGQGTRLTVV.

The rearrangement links TRBV18 to TRBJ1-2; no reliable D call. This CDR3 has 13 residues. V lost 3 bases and J 8 bases, leaving 13 bases between the germline ends. Per the germline V gene, CDR1 is KGHSH and CDR2 is LQKENI. The chain's CDR3 is CASSPWTGKGYTF. DNA of the CDR3: TGTGCCAGCTCACCTTGGACGGGGAAGGGCTACACCTTC.

This clone was counted between two and nine times. The rearrangement uses TRBV28 and TRBJ1-5, with a tentative D call TRBD1 (6 bases). Trimming cost V 5 bases and J 3 bases, with 14 bases left between them. Germline CDR1 and CDR2: MDHEN and SYDVKM. This CDR3 region has 15 residues. CDR3 residues: CASSLIQGDNQPQHF. In nucleotides, the CDR3 is TGTGCCAGCAGTCTAATACAGGGCGACAATCAGCCCCAGCATTTT.

The chain uses TRBV7-2 and TRBJ1-1, with TRBD1 identical over 7 bases. Germline values: CDR1 SGHTA, CDR2 FQGNSA. This CDR3 has 12 amino acids. The trim removed 5 bases at V and 7 bases at J, leaving 4 bases unmatched. The CDR3 here is CASSRRQGEAFF. CDR3 DNA: TGTGCCAGCAGCCGCAGACAGGGTGAAGCTTTCTTT.